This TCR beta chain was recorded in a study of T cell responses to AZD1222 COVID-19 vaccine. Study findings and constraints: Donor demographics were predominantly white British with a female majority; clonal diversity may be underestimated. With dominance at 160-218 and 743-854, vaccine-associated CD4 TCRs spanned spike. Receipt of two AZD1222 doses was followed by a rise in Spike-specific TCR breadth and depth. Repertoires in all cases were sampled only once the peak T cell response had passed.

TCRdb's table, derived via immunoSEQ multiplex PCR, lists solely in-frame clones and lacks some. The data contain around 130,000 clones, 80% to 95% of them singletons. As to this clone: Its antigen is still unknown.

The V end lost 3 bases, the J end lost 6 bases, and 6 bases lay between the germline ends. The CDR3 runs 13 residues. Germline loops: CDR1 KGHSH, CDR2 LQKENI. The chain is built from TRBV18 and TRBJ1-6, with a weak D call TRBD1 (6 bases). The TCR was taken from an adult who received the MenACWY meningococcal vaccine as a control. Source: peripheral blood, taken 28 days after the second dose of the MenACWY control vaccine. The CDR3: CASSPDSNSPLHF. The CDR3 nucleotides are TGTGCCAGCTCACCGGACAGTAATTCACCCCTCCACTTT.